The next 9 T cell receptor beta chains were all read from a single sample in a study of T-cell memory formation after mild COVID-19 (dated by TCRdb to about 2021). The library was produced with 5' RACE. Sequenced using an Illumina NovaSeq 6000. TCRdb's own reprocessing of the public reads used fastp at Q25 and MiXCR and kept productive beta chains. Each CDR3 protein appears once, grouped with its most common genes and DNA. The sample data list under 150,000 distinct CDR3 sequences, and 16% of these were observed just once. Approximately 13% of the sample is in the top ten clones. Source material: PBMCs or a T cell subset sorted from them (not recorded which). These receptors originate from an adult woman who had mild COVID-19 (a few samples of this study predate the infection). The sample titles of this study are shuffled in the database, so cell type and time point are left out; the donor was told from shared clones.

This clonotype was seen more than once but under ten times. The chain links TRBV12-3 or TRBV12-4 to TRBJ1-2; the match to TRBD1 covers 8 bases. The CDR3 has 13 amino acids. Trimming removed 4 bases from V and 3 bases from J; junction bases left unmatched: 1. CDR3 amino acids: CASSSDRDYGYTF. Here the CDR3 DNA reads TGTGCCAGCAGTTCGGACAGGGACTATGGCTACACCTTC.

This clonotype was observed a few times. The CDR3 sequence is CSALTGPYEQYF. The CDR3 region has the DNA TGCAGTGCTCTGACAGGGCCCTACGAGCAGTACTTC. This chain connects TRBV20-1 to TRBJ2-7; TRBD1 aligns across 7 bases. Germline trimming cut 5 bases from V and 2 bases from J; bases unmatched to any gene: 3. Germline CDR1 reads DFQATT; CDR2 reads SNEGSKA (reference sequence). The CDR3 covers 12 residues.

The chain is built from TRBV9 and TRBJ2-1, with TRBD1 matching over 10 bases. This CDR3 spans 14 amino acids. Germline V CDR1 and CDR2: SGDLS, YYNGEE. V lost 5 bases and J lost 9; bases outside the gene matches: 8. The CDR3 nucleotides read TGTGCCAGCAGGGGACGGGACAGGGGACGTGAGCAGTTCTTC. This encodes CASRGRDRGREQFF.

This clonotype was counted between two and nine times. The rearrangement uses TRBV15 and TRBJ2-5; the D gene is possibly TRBD2 (5 bases). The germline gives CDR1 LNHNV, CDR2 YYDKDF (reference sequence). The CDR3 spans 12 residues. V lost 5 bases to trimming and J lost 7 bases, with 11 bases between them. The CDR3 sequence: CATSPAEGTQYF. The CDR3 nucleotides read TGTGCCACCAGCCCGGCCGAGGGGACCCAGTACTTC.

This clonotype was recorded a few times. The gene calls are TRBV19 and TRBJ2-2, with 14 positions matching TRBD2. Germline V gene data show CDR1 as LNHDA and CDR2 as SQIVND (reference sequence). J gave up 4 bases and V 7 bases, and 8 bases lay outside the gene matches. The CDR3 has 17 residues. CDR3 region: CASIQTGLAGVTGELFF. In nucleotides, the CDR3 is TGTGCCAGTATTCAAACGGGACTAGCGGGAGTCACCGGGGAGCTGTTTTTT.

This clonotype was counted a few times. The V gene is TRBV9, the J gene TRBJ2-1; 8 bases match TRBD2. Looked up from germline, CDR1 is SGDLS and CDR2 is YYNGEE. The V segment lost 0 bases and the J segment 1 base; nucleotides outside the gene matches: 3. The CDR3 runs to 16 residues. The CDR3 region is CASSVDQRESYNEQFF. The CDR3 DNA is TGTGCCAGCAGCGTAGATCAGCGGGAGTCCTACAATGAGCAGTTCTTC.

This clonotype was detected a few times. This chain links TRBV7-3 with TRBJ2-1; 12 bases align to TRBD2. Germline lookup yields CDR1 SGHTA and CDR2 FQGTGA. The CDR3 covers 15 residues. V gave up 4 bases and J gave up 4 bases; unmatched junction bases: 2. The CDR3 sequence: CASSYTSGGYNEQFF. The CDR3 DNA is TGTGCCAGCAGCTATACTAGCGGGGGGTACAATGAGCAGTTCTTC. Full variable domain (outside the CDR3, taken from reference TRBV7-3 and TRBJ2-1): GAGVSQTPSNKVTEKGKYVELRCDPISGHTALYWYRQSLGQGPEFLIYFQGTGAADDSGLPNDRFFAVRPEGSVSTLKIQRTERGDSAVYLCASSYTSGGYNEQFFGPGTRLTVL.

This clonotype was seen repeatedly, ten times or more. The chain joins TRBV12-3 or TRBV12-4 to TRBJ1-1; D is unresolved. The CDR3 covers 15 residues. The V end was cut by 2 bases, the J end by 1 base, with 11 bases between. Here the CDR3 DNA reads TGTGCCAGCAGTTTAAGCTCCGCAGGGAACACTGAAGCTTTCTTT. It codes for CASSLSSAGNTEAFF.

The chain recombines TRBV28 with TRBJ2-3; 11 nucleotides align to TRBD2. Germline V gene sequence: CDR1 MDHEN, CDR2 SYDVKM. The CDR3 contains 15 residues. J was trimmed by 4 bases and V by 5 bases; bases with no gene match: 5. DNA for the CDR3: TGTGCCAGCAGTCCCTTAGCGGGAGGGTCAGATACGCAGTATTTT. This sequence encodes CASSPLAGGSDTQYF. Full variable domain (remainder filled in from reference TRBV28 and TRBJ2-3): DVKVTQSSRYLVKRTGEKVFLECVQDMDHENMFWYRQDPGLGLRLIYFSYDVKMKEKGDIPEGYSVSREKKERFSLILESASTNQTSMYLCASSPLAGGSDTQYFGPGTRLTVL.